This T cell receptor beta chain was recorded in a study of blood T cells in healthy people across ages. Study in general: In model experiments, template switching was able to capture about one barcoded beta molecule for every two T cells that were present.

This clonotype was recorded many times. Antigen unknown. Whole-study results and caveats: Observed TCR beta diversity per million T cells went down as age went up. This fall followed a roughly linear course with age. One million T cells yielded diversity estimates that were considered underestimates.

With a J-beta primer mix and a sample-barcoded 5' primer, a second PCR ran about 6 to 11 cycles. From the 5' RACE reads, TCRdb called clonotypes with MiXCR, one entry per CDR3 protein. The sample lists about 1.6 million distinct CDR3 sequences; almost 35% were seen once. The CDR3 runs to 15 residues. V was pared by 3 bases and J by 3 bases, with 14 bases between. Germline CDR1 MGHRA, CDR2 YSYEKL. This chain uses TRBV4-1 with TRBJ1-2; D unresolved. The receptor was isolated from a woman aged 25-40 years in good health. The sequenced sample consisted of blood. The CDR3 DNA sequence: TGCGCCAGCAGCCACGCAGGACGTCGGGACTATGGCTACACCTTC. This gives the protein CASSHAGRRDYGYTF.